These T cell receptor beta chains were read from a single sample in a study of cytomegalovirus exposure and HLA in healthy donors. Only in-frame clones appear in the TCRdb table, and some are missing; sequencing was by immunoSEQ multiplex PCR. The sample consists of about 160,000 clones, roughly 80% of them appearing once. The sequencing sample was made of PBMCs. These receptors came from a man younger than 35 in good health and CMV-seropositive. Both conserved end residues are trimmed from each CDR3.

V gene: TRBV7-6
J gene: TRBJ2-2
CDR3 protein: ASSLAGPRELF

V gene: TRBV30
J gene: TRBJ2-3
CDR3 protein: AWSVRLAGGDTQY

V gene: TRBV5-6
J gene: TRBJ1-3
CDR3 protein: ASSLSTAFSGNTIY

V gene: TRBV6-1
J gene: TRBJ2-3
CDR3 protein: ASSLGQGGANTQY

V gene: TRBV10-2
J gene: TRBJ1-1
CDR3 protein: AVLSGQGFMNTEAF

V gene: TRBV6-5
J gene: TRBJ1-5
CDR3 protein: ASSTTGYQPQH

V gene: TRBV5-1
J gene: TRBJ2-7
CDR3 protein: ASSPSDRAREQY

V gene: TRBV19
J gene: TRBJ1-1
CDR3 protein: ASIPRQASDLNTEAF

V gene: TRBV28
J gene: NA
CDR3 protein: ASSPPGQPYEQY

V gene: TRBV5-1
J gene: TRBJ1-2
CDR3 protein: ASRERQGASYGYT

V gene: TRBV15
J gene: TRBJ1-2
CDR3 protein: ATSSTGDGYT

V gene: TRBV29-1
J gene: TRBJ1-5
CDR3 protein: SVGQGEQPQH

V gene: TRBV7-9
J gene: TRBJ1-5
CDR3 protein: ASSLVSDQPQH

V gene: TRBV25-1
J gene: TRBJ2-1
CDR3 protein: ASSDPSGDFYNEQF

V gene: TRBV5-8
J gene: TRBJ1-2
CDR3 protein: ASSLSTGPSRGYT

V gene: TRBV6-4
J gene: TRBJ2-3
CDR3 protein: ASSDSTGNTDTQY

V gene: TRBV7-4
J gene: TRBJ1-6
CDR3 protein: ASSLAHGANSPLH

V gene: TRBV25-1
J gene: TRBJ2-2
CDR3 protein: ATYSDRVNTGELF

V gene: TRBV29-1
J gene: TRBJ1-1
CDR3 protein: SSTRGGATEAF

V gene: TRBV29-1
J gene: TRBJ2-1
CDR3 protein: SVEPPGGGAGEQF

V gene: TRBV10-3
J gene: TRBJ2-7
CDR3 protein: AISESKLAGGAQY

V gene: TRBV2
J gene: TRBJ2-4
CDR3 protein: ASTDGSSQY

V gene: TRBV5-4
J gene: TRBJ2-3
CDR3 protein: ASSLGLAGRDTQY

V gene: TRBV7-9
J gene: TRBJ2-1
CDR3 protein: ASSLGTGRTYNEQF

V gene: TRBV6-1
J gene: TRBJ1-3
CDR3 protein: ASSEKAGVGNTIY